These 18 T cell receptor beta chains came from one sample sequenced in a study of cytotoxic CD8 clonotypes in ibrutinib-treated CLL. Produced via immunoSEQ multiplex PCR; TCRdb's table is partial and in-frame only. The data contain about 50,000 clones, roughly 57% of them singletons. Sequenced material: PBMCs, taken after 24 months of ibrutinib treatment. The source of these receptors is a human donor with chronic lymphocytic leukemia.

A few counts support this clone. This sequence joins TRBV27 and TRBJ2-7; D might be TRBD2 (6 bases). CDR3 length equals 14 residues. The germline gives CDR1 MNHEY, CDR2 SMNVEV (reference sequence). Trimming pared 6 bases from V and 0 bases from J, leaving 12 bases between. CDR3: CASRGGDFSYEQYF. CDR3 sequence (DNA): TGTGCCAGCAGGGGGGGAGACTTCTCCTACGAGCAGTACTTC.

The chain links TRBV29-1 to TRBJ1-1; TRBD1 might be the D (5 bases). There are 14 residues in the CDR3. The germline V gene has CDR1 SQVTM and CDR2 ANQGSEA. V gave up 3 bases and J gave up 4 bases, with 15 bases separating them. The CDR3 protein is CSVENRQTLTEAFF. CDR3 nucleotide sequence: TGCAGCGTTGAGAATAGACAGACTCTCACTGAAGCTTTCTTT. The full variable domain, rest sourced from reference TRBV29-1 and TRBJ1-1, is SAVISQKPSRDICQRGTSLTIQCQVDSQVTMMFWYRQQPGQSLTLIATANQGSEATYESGFVIDKFPISRPNLTFSTLTVSNMSPEDSSIYLCSVENRQTLTEAFFGQGTRLTVV.

The chain combines TRBV4-1 with TRBJ1-1, with 8 nucleotides matching TRBD1. The CDR3 contains 16 residues. V lost 0 bases, J lost 1 base, and 4 bases stayed unmatched. Germline V gives CDR1 MGHRA, CDR2 YSYEKL. In DNA, the CDR3 is TGCGCCAGCAGCCAAGACGGACAGGGAAGGAACACTGAAGCTTTCTTT. Its translation: CASSQDGQGRNTEAFF.

The rearrangement joins TRBV4-1 to TRBJ1-3; D not certain. The CDR3 totals 15 residues. V lost 2 bases and J lost 0, with 8 bases in between. The germline V gene has CDR1 MGHRA and CDR2 YSYEKL. The CDR3 sequence: CASSQRLTSGNTIYF. DNA of the CDR3: TGCGCCAGCAGCCAAAGGCTCACCTCTGGAAACACCATATATTTT.

This clone has more than one count but fewer than ten. The chain uses TRBV9 and TRBJ2-3, with 7 positions matching TRBD1. J lost 3 bases, V lost 4 bases, and 8 bases had no gene match. The CDR3 covers 15 residues. Germline loops: CDR1 SGDLS, CDR2 YYNGEE. In DNA, the CDR3 is TGTGCCAGCAGCACTACAGGGGTTCGTACAGATACGCAGTATTTT. It codes for CASSTTGVRTDTQYF.

The chain carries TRBV2 and TRBJ1-4, with 7 positions matching TRBD1. CDR1 is SNHLY, CDR2 FYNNEI, per germline. V was clipped by 4 bases and J by 2 bases; unmatched bases: 1. The CDR3 sequence is 14 residues long. CDR3 nucleotides: TGTGCCAGCAGTGTACAGGGGACTAATGAAAAACTGTTTTTT. Amino acid sequence: CASSVQGTNEKLFF.

This chain connects TRBV6-1 to TRBJ2-2; D could derive from TRBD1 or TRBD2 (5 bases each). In germline, CDR1 is MNHNS, CDR2 SASEGT. CDR3 size: 14 residues. Trimming removed 8 bases at V and 3 bases at J, with 13 bases between. CDR3 DNA: TGTGCCAGCGAAGCAGGGACCTACACCGGGGAGCTGTTTTTT. This gives the protein CASEAGTYTGELFF.

This chain joins TRBV7-6 and TRBJ2-5; D may be TRBD1 (6 bases). The CDR3 totals 15 residues. Germline V gene sequence: CDR1 SGHVS, CDR2 FNYEAQ. Trimming shortened V by 4 bases and J by 4 bases, and 16 bases separated the two germline ends. This chain's CDR3 is CASSSLGASGETQYF. DNA for the CDR3: TGTGCCAGCAGCTCCCTGGGGGCCTCCGGAGAGACCCAGTACTTC.

The chain carries TRBV5-6 and TRBJ2-3; D ambiguous. The CDR3 has 14 amino acids. The germline CDR1 and CDR2 sequences are SGHDT and YYEEEE. V was shortened by 2 bases and J by 4 bases, with 11 bases between the two germline ends. The DNA for the CDR3 is TGTGCCAGCAGCTTTCTACGAGATGCAGATACGCAGTATTTT. Its translation is CASSFLRDADTQYF.

This chain links TRBV5-1 with TRBJ1-4; D perhaps matches TRBD1 (5 bases). The V gene lost 3 bases and the J gene lost 6 bases, with 18 bases spanning the gap. Germline CDR1 SGHRS, CDR2 YFSETQ. The CDR3 loop spans 16 amino acids. CDR3 sequence (DNA): TGCGCCAGCAGCTGGGGGGTACGGACTAGGGATGAAAAACTGTTTTTT. Translation gives CASSWGVRTRDEKLFF.

This chain uses TRBV15 with TRBJ2-3; 8 bases are shared with TRBD2. Germline V gene sequence: CDR1 LNHNV, CDR2 YYDKDF (reference sequence). Losses at the gene ends were 0 bases for V and 6 bases for J; bases not matched to a gene: 8. The CDR3 sequence is 16 residues long. The CDR3 sequence is CATSRDLELAVDTQYF. In DNA, the CDR3 is TGTGCCACCAGCAGAGATCTGGAACTAGCGGTCGATACGCAGTATTTT. Together with reference TRBV15 and TRBJ2-3, the CDR3 gives the full variable domain: DAMVIQNPRYQVTQFGKPVTLSCSQTLNHNVMYWYQQKSSQAPKLLFHYYDKDFNNEADTPDNFQSRRPNTSFCFLDIRSPGLGDTAMYLCATSRDLELAVDTQYFGPGTRLTVL.

This chain uses TRBV19 with TRBJ1-5, with 7 bases matching TRBD1. The CDR3 loop spans 17 amino acids. The ends lost 7 bases at V and 1 base at J; junction bases unmatched: 13. Germline CDR1 is LNHDA and CDR2 is SQIVND (reference sequence). The CDR3 is CASKQGGTAVSNQPQHF. In nucleotides, the CDR3 is TGTGCCAGTAAACAAGGGGGGACAGCGGTGAGCAATCAGCCCCAGCATTTT.

The V and J genes are TRBV6-6 and TRBJ2-2; 7 nucleotides agree with TRBD1. The CDR3 length is 16 residues. The ends lost 6 bases at V and 6 bases at J; junction bases unmatched: 13. Germline assignment: CDR1 MNHNY and CDR2 SVGAGI (reference sequence). The CDR3 protein is CASSPGQAVVAGELFF. The DNA of the CDR3 is TGTGCCAGCAGCCCCGGACAGGCTGTCGTTGCCGGGGAGCTGTTTTTT.

The chain couples TRBV5-1 to TRBJ2-5; a weak D match, TRBD2 (7 bases). The V end lost 7 bases, the J end lost 2 bases, and 18 bases lay between the germline ends. Germline CDR1 is SGHRS and CDR2 is YFSETQ. CDR3 size: 15 residues. The CDR3 region is CASAGAGTLQETQYF. CDR3 nucleotides: TGCGCCAGCGCGGGGGCAGGGACGTTACAAGAGACCCAGTACTTC. The full variable domain, completed using reference TRBV5-1 and TRBJ2-5, is KAGVTQTPRYLIKTRGQQVTLSCSPISGHRSVSWYQQTPGQGLQFLFEYFSETQRNKGNFPGRFSGRQFSNSRSEMNVSTLELGDSALYLCASAGAGTLQETQYFGPGTRLLVL.

This chain links TRBV5-1 with TRBJ2-3, with D perhaps matching TRBD2 (5 bases). V lost 0 bases and J lost 2, with 13 bases in between. Germline V gene lookup returns CDR1 SGHRS and CDR2 YFSETQ. This CDR3 region has 16 residues. CDR3 residues: CASSLVSAGLTDTQYF. In nucleotides, the CDR3 is TGCGCCAGCAGCTTGGTTTCCGCGGGCCTCACAGATACGCAGTATTTT. The complete variable domain, with remaining parts taken from reference TRBV5-1 and TRBJ2-3, reads KAGVTQTPRYLIKTRGQQVTLSCSPISGHRSVSWYQQTPGQGLQFLFEYFSETQRNKGNFPGRFSGRQFSNSRSEMNVSTLELGDSALYLCASSLVSAGLTDTQYFGPGTRLTVL.

The chain joins TRBV5-6 to TRBJ2-3; D tentatively fits TRBD1 or TRBD2 (5 bases each). V lost 1 base and J lost 2, with 8 bases in between. Germline CDR1 SGHDT, CDR2 YYEEEE. The length of the CDR3 is 14 residues. The CDR3 nucleotides read TGTGCCAGCAGCTTGCTGGGGGACACAGATACGCAGTATTTT. This gives the protein CASSLLGDTDTQYF.

In this sample, this clone turned up once. Possible read error: a much larger clone is one base away. At the DNA level, this CDR3 is encoded by other sequences in the same sample as well. The chain joins TRBV5-5 to TRBJ1-5; 7 nucleotides align to TRBD1. Trimming cost V 4 bases and J 0 bases; bases outside gene matches: 4. The germline V gene has CDR1 SGHKS and CDR2 YYEKEE (reference sequence). The CDR3 totals 15 residues. The CDR3 coding sequence is TGTGCCAGCAGCATCGGGACAGTTAGCAATCAGCCCCAGCATTTT. Translated: CASSIGTVSNQPQHF.

The rearrangement joins TRBV15 to TRBJ1-3; no clear D. Trimming shortened V by 1 base and J by 0 bases, and 7 bases separated the two germline ends. The CDR3 extends over 15 amino acids. CDR1 LNHNV and CDR2 YYDKDF come from the germline V gene (reference sequence). The CDR3 loop is CATSRGRSSGNTIYF. CDR3 nucleotide sequence: TGTGCCACCAGCAGAGGCAGGAGCTCTGGAAACACCATATATTTT. Based on the CDR3 plus reference TRBV15 and TRBJ1-3, the full variable domain is DAMVIQNPRYQVTQFGKPVTLSCSQTLNHNVMYWYQQKSSQAPKLLFHYYDKDFNNEADTPDNFQSRRPNTSFCFLDIRSPGLGDTAMYLCATSRGRSSGNTIYFGEGSWLTVV.